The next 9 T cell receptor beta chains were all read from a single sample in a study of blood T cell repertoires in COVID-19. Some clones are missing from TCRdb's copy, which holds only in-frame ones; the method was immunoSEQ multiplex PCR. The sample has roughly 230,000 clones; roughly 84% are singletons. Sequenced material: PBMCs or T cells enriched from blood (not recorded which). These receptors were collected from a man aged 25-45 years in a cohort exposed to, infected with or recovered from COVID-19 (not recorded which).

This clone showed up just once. The CDR3 region is CASSQGARGSDQPQHF. In DNA form, the CDR3 reads TGTGCCAGCAGCCAAGGTGCCAGGGGCTCGGATCAGCCCCAGCATTTT. The chain joins TRBV3-1 (or the pseudogene TRBV3-2) to TRBJ1-5, with TRBD1 as a possible D gene (6 bases). V dropped 1 base and J dropped 5 bases, with 15 bases sitting between them. Germline-derived CDR1 and CDR2 are LGHDT and YNNKEL (reference sequence). The CDR3 has 16 amino acids.

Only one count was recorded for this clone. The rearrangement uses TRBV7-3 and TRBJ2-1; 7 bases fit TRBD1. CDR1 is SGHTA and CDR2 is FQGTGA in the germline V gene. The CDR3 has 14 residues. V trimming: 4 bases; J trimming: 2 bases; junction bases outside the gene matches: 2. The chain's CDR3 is CASSYRGTYNEQFF. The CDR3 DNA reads TGTGCCAGCAGCTACAGGGGTACCTACAATGAGCAGTTCTTC.

The CDR3 region has the DNA TGTGCCAGCAGCCAAGGTTCAGGGGGCTCCTATGGCTACACCTTC. This translates into CASSQGSGGSYGYTF. The genes are TRBV3-1 (or the pseudogene TRBV3-2) and TRBJ1-2; TRBD1 matches 8 bases. The germline V gene has CDR1 LGHDT and CDR2 YNNKEL (reference sequence). With V trimmed by 1 base and J by 4 bases, 5 bases remained unmatched. There are 15 residues in the CDR3.

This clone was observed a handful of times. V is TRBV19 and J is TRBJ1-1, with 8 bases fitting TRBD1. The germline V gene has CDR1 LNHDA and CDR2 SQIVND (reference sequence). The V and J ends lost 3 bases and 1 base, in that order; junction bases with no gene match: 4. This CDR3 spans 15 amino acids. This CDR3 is CASSITGTGNTEAFF. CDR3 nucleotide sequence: TGTGCCAGTAGTATTACCGGGACAGGGAACACTGAAGCTTTCTTT.

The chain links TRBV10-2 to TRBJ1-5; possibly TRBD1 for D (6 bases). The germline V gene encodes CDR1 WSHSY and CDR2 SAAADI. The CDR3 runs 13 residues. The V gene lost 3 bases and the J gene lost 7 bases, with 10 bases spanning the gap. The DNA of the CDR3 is TGCGCCAGCAGTGAAGGGCAGGGGCAGCCCCAGCATTTT. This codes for CASSEGQGQPQHF.

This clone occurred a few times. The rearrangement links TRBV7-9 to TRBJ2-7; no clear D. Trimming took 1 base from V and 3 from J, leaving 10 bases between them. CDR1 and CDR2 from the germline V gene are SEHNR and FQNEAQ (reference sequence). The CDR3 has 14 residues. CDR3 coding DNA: TGTGCCAGCAGCTTAGTTGGCAGATACTACGAGCAGTACTTC. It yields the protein CASSLVGRYYEQYF.

CDR3 nucleotides: TGCGCCAGCAGCCCCTTGGGGCTGACAGGGGGCGTCTACACCTTC. Translated: CASSPLGLTGGVYTF. The chain combines TRBV4-1 with TRBJ1-2; TRBD1 matches 10 bases. Germline assignment: CDR1 MGHRA and CDR2 YSYEKL. The junction had 12 bases not matched to a gene; V was cut back by 4 bases and J by 10 bases. This CDR3 contains 15 residues.

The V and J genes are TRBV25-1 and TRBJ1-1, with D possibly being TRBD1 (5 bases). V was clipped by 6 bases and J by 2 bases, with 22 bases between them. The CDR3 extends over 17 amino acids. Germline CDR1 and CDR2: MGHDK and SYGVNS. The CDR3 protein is CASRGPLVWGLNTEAFF. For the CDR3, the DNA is TGTGCCAGCAGAGGGCCCCTGGTGTGGGGACTAAACACTGAAGCTTTCTTT. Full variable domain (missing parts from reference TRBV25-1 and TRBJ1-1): EADIYQTPRYLVIGTGKKITLECSQTMGHDKMYWYQQDPGMELHLIHYSYGVNSTEKGDLSSESTVSRIRTEHFPLTLESARPSHTSQYLCASRGPLVWGLNTEAFFGQGTRLTVV.

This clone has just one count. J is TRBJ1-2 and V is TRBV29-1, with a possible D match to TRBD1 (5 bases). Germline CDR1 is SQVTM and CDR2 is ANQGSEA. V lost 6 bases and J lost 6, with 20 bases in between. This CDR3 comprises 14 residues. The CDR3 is CSVGGPGAPNGYTF. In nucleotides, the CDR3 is TGCAGCGTGGGGGGACCCGGGGCTCCTAATGGCTACACCTTC.